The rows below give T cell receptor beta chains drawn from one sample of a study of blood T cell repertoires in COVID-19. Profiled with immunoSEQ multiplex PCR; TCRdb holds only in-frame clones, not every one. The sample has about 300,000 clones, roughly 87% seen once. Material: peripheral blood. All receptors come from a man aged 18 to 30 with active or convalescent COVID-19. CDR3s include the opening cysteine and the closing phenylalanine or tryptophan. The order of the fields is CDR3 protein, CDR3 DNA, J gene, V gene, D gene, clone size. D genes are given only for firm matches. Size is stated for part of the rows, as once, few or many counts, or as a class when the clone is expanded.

cdr3_aa: CAISEVRGLGNTIYF; cdr3_nt: TGTGCCATCAGTGAAGTCAGGGGGCTCGGAAACACCATATATTTT; j_call: TRBJ1-3; v_call: TRBV10-3; d_call: TRBD1; clone_size: .
cdr3_aa: CASSERVGVFSGNTIYF; cdr3_nt: TGTGCCAGCAGTGAAAGGGTGGGAGTATTCTCTGGAAACACCATATATTTT; j_call: TRBJ1-3; v_call: TRBV25-1; d_call: .; clone_size: .
cdr3_aa: CASSQTTDSYSNQPQHF; cdr3_nt: TGTGCCAGCAGCCAAACAACCGACAGTTATAGCAATCAGCCCCAGCATTTT; j_call: TRBJ1-5; v_call: TRBV3-1/TRBV3-2; d_call: .; clone_size: .
cdr3_aa: CASSFTTGKTGYGYTF; cdr3_nt: TGTGCCAGCAGCTTCACAACAGGAAAGACTGGCTATGGCTACACCTTC; j_call: TRBJ1-2; v_call: TRBV5-8; d_call: .; clone_size: .
cdr3_aa: CASSRDRDLVFF; cdr3_nt: TGTGCCAGCAGCAGGGACAGGGATTTAGTTTTCTTT; j_call: TRBJ1-1; v_call: TRBV3-1/TRBV3-2; d_call: TRBD1; clone_size: .
cdr3_aa: CASSEVVFSNQPQHF; cdr3_nt: TGTGCCAGCAGTGAAGTTGTCTTTAGCAATCAGCCCCAGCATTTT; j_call: TRBJ1-5; v_call: TRBV6-1; d_call: .; clone_size: .
cdr3_aa: CASSRGGLSSYEQYF; cdr3_nt: TGTGCCAGCAGTCGCGGGGGGCTGAGCTCCTACGAGCAGTACTTC; j_call: TRBJ2-7; v_call: TRBV6-5; d_call: TRBD2; clone_size: .
cdr3_aa: CASSETRDRAQYF; cdr3_nt: TGTGCCAGCAGTGAAACCCGGGACAGGGCGCAGTATTTT; j_call: TRBJ2-3; v_call: TRBV6-1; d_call: TRBD1; clone_size: .
cdr3_aa: CASSDSASYNEQFF; cdr3_nt: TGTGCCAGCAGTGACTCAGCGAGTTACAATGAGCAGTTCTTC; j_call: TRBJ2-1; v_call: TRBV6-4; d_call: .; clone_size: .
cdr3_aa: CASRTTGNGNTIYF; cdr3_nt: TGTGCCAGCAGAACGACAGGGAACGGAAACACCATATATTTT; j_call: TRBJ1-3; v_call: TRBV27; d_call: TRBD1; clone_size: .
cdr3_aa: CASSPGGYEQYF; cdr3_nt: TGTGCCAGCAGCCCTGGGGGGTACGAGCAGTACTTC; j_call: TRBJ2-7; v_call: TRBV28; d_call: .; clone_size: .
cdr3_aa: CASRADRNYGYTF; cdr3_nt: TGTGCCAGTAGAGCGGACAGGAACTATGGCTACACCTTC; j_call: TRBJ1-2; v_call: TRBV19; d_call: TRBD1; clone_size: .
cdr3_aa: CASAQGTRGEQYF; cdr3_nt: TGTGCCAGCGCGCAGGGGACTAGGGGCGAGCAGTACTTC; j_call: TRBJ2-7; v_call: TRBV11-2; d_call: TRBD2; clone_size: .
cdr3_aa: CASSAGQGGNSPLHF; cdr3_nt: TGTGCCAGCAGTGCGGGACAGGGAGGGAATTCACCCCTCCACTTT; j_call: TRBJ1-6; v_call: TRBV6-4; d_call: TRBD1; clone_size: few
cdr3_aa: CASNPDRDRNQPQHF; cdr3_nt: TGTGCCAGCAATCCCGACAGGGACCGGAATCAGCCCCAGCATTTT; j_call: TRBJ1-5; v_call: TRBV2; d_call: TRBD1; clone_size: .
cdr3_aa: CASRTDRSSYNEQFF; cdr3_nt: TGTGCCAGCAGAACTGACAGGAGCTCCTACAATGAGCAGTTCTTC; j_call: TRBJ2-1; v_call: TRBV2; d_call: .; clone_size: .
cdr3_aa: CASSLPGNTIYF; cdr3_nt: TGTGCCAGCAGTTTACCAGGAAACACCATATATTTT; j_call: TRBJ1-3; v_call: TRBV12-3/TRBV12-4; d_call: .; clone_size: once